One TCR beta chain is described in this entry. As yet, its antigen is unknown. Some clones are missing from TCRdb's copy, which holds only in-frame ones; the method was immunoSEQ multiplex PCR. The sample lists some 500,000 clones, more than 95% seen once, with approximately 0.067% in the top ten. The entry originates in a study of shared clonotypes between healthy human individuals. Across the whole study: Per-donor plates numbered three CD4 naive, three CD4 memory, two CD8 naive and one CD8 memory. Study results and caveats: Genetic and exposure-history diversity was limited by the small donor number.

The CDR3 is made up of 12 amino acids. Trimming took off 3 bases at V and 5 bases at J, with 7 bases between the two ends. The V gene's germline CDR1 is SGDLS and CDR2 YYNGEE. The sample comprised naive CD4+ T cells sorted from blood. The sample's subset: CD45RA+ positively selected. This TCR was sampled from a woman aged 25 to 39 in good health. This chain connects TRBV9 to TRBJ2-3; unclear D gene. DNA of the CDR3: TGTGCCAGCAGCGCCGTCTTAGATACGCAGTATTTT. Protein: CASSAVLDTQYF.